This is a list of T cell receptor beta chains from one sample in a study of molecular identifiers for immune sequencing clone quantification. Each CDR3 protein is one row after TCRdb ran MiXCR on the PCR reads. The top ten clones hold 3.8% of a sample with tens of thousands of distinct CDR3 sequences, roughly a third of them seen once. The sample consisted of naive CD8+ T cells from blood, with Jurkat cell RNA spiked in. Receptors originate from a human donor in good health. Some libraries in this study had Jurkat cell RNA spiked in. Each CDR3 is given with its conserved first and last residue. D genes are given only for firm matches. The size field is filled for only some rows; it gives once, few, many or a size class.

V gene: TRBV3-1; clone size: -; J gene: TRBJ2-7; D gene: -; CDR3 protein: CASSQGTGGYEQCF; CDR3 DNA: TGTGCCAGCAGCCAAGGGACAGGAGGGTACGAGCAGTGCTTC
V gene: TRBV9; clone size: few; J gene: TRBJ2-7; D gene: -; CDR3 protein: CASSSGSEQYF; CDR3 DNA: TGTGCCAGCAGCTCCGGGTCCGAGCAGTACTTC
V gene: TRBV27; clone size: -; J gene: TRBJ2-3; D gene: TRBD1; CDR3 protein: CASSPRTGGDTDTQYF; CDR3 DNA: TGTGCCAGCAGCCCCAGGACAGGGGGCGATACAGATACGCAGTATTTT
V gene: TRBV29-1; clone size: many; J gene: TRBJ2-1; D gene: TRBD2; CDR3 protein: CSVEDPRSGRNEQFF; CDR3 DNA: TGCAGCGTTGAAGACCCCAGGAGCGGGAGAAATGAGCAGTTCTTC
V gene: TRBV9; clone size: -; J gene: TRBJ2-3; D gene: -; CDR3 protein: CASSVLEDTQYF; CDR3 DNA: TGTGCCAGCAGCGTTTTAGAAGATACGCAGTATTTT
V gene: TRBV11-2; clone size: few; J gene: TRBJ1-4; D gene: -; CDR3 protein: CASSLGGTLINEKLFF; CDR3 DNA: TGTGCCAGCAGCTTAGGAGGGACACTTATTAATGAAAAACTGTTTTTT
V gene: TRBV11-2; clone size: -; J gene: TRBJ2-2; D gene: TRBD1; CDR3 protein: CASTATGTNTGELFF; CDR3 DNA: TGTGCCAGCACGGCGACAGGGACGAACACCGGGGAGCTGTTTTTT
V gene: TRBV7-6; clone size: many; J gene: TRBJ2-6; D gene: TRBD1; CDR3 protein: CASSLRAGGRANVLTF; CDR3 DNA: TGTGCCAGCAGCTTAAGGGCAGGGGGCCGGGCCAACGTCCTGACTTTC
V gene: TRBV6-2/TRBV6-3; clone size: -; J gene: TRBJ2-1; D gene: TRBD2; CDR3 protein: CASSWTSPNEQFF; CDR3 DNA: TGTGCCAGCAGCTGGACTAGCCCCAATGAGCAGTTCTTC
V gene: TRBV2; clone size: many; J gene: TRBJ2-3; D gene: -; CDR3 protein: CASSEVATQYF; CDR3 DNA: TGTGCCAGCAGTGAAGTTGCTACGCAGTATTTT
V gene: TRBV6-2/TRBV6-3; clone size: -; J gene: TRBJ2-1; D gene: -; CDR3 protein: CASTDNRYNEQFF; CDR3 DNA: TGTGCCAGCACCGACAACCGCTACAATGAGCAGTTCTTC
V gene: TRBV19; clone size: -; J gene: TRBJ2-1; D gene: -; CDR3 protein: CASSILQTYNEQFF; CDR3 DNA: TGTGCCAGTAGTATTCTACAGACTTACAATGAGCAGTTCTTC
V gene: TRBV27; clone size: -; J gene: TRBJ2-2; D gene: -; CDR3 protein: CASSFSSGELFF; CDR3 DNA: TGTGCCAGCAGTTTTAGTTCCGGGGAGCTGTTTTTT
V gene: TRBV7-6; clone size: many; J gene: TRBJ2-3; D gene: TRBD2; CDR3 protein: CASSLVPKTSSLKTDTQYF; CDR3 DNA: TGTGCCAGCAGCTTAGTCCCCAAGACTAGCTCTCTTAAAACAGATACGCAGTATTTT
V gene: TRBV27; clone size: many; J gene: TRBJ1-1; D gene: -; CDR3 protein: CASSLGEGTEAFF; CDR3 DNA: TGTGCCAGCAGTTTAGGTGAAGGCACTGAAGCTTTCTTT